This is a list of T cell receptor beta chains from one sample in a study of T cells in Graves' hyperthyroidism and ophthalmopathy. TCRdb fed the multiplex PCR reads into MiXCR, producing one record per CDR3 protein. Of hundreds of thousands of distinct CDR3 sequences in the sample, around 15% were seen once. Sequencing input: blood. The receptors shown here come from a woman aged 45-65 years with Graves' ophthalmopathy. CDR3s include the opening cysteine and the closing phenylalanine or tryptophan. The order of the fields is D gene, J gene, V gene, CDR3 length, clone size, CDR3 DNA, CDR3 protein. A D gene is named only where the DNA matches it firmly. The size entry is marked missing in some rows and otherwise reads once, few, many or a size class.

>.|TRBJ1-1|TRBV3-1|14|many
TGTGCCAGCAGCCAAGGCCCCAGGGTGGGGGGTGCTTTCTTT
CASSQGPRVGGAFF
>.|TRBJ1-5|TRBV20-1|15|few
TGCAGTGCGGGGATGGGCAGCGCTATCAATCAGCCCCAGCATTTT
CSAGMGSAINQPQHF
>TRBD1|TRBJ1-4|TRBV6-1|15|.
TGTGCCAGCAGCCAGGGGGATGCAACTAATGAAAAACTGTTTTTT
CASSQGDATNEKLFF
>TRBD2|TRBJ2-2|TRBV6-2/TRBV6-3|18|few
TGTGCCAGCAGTTACCCGACTAGCGGGAGGCGGAACACCGGGGAGCTGTTTTTT
CASSYPTSGRRNTGELFF
>TRBD1|TRBJ2-7|TRBV7-9|15|many
TGTGCCAGCAGCGTACATCGGGACAGCTCCTACGAGCAGTACTTC
CASSVHRDSSYEQYF
>.|TRBJ1-2|TRBV20-1|16|.
TGCAGTGCTAGAGATGGTTCGAGAGCAGCTAACTATGGCTACACCTTC
CSARDGSRAANYGYTF
>TRBD2|TRBJ2-1|TRBV19|16|.
TGTGCCAGTAGTATCCTAGCGGGAGTGGTTCACAATGAGCAGTTCTTC
CASSILAGVVHNEQFF
>TRBD1|TRBJ1-5|TRBV6-2/TRBV6-3|15|many
TGTGCCAGCAGCCGGACAGGGGTCAGCAATCAGCCCCAGCATTTT
CASSRTGVSNQPQHF
>.|TRBJ2-7|TRBV28|15|many
TGTGCCAGCAGTTTTTCGGCAGAGAGCTCCTACGAGCAGTACTTC
CASSFSAESSYEQYF
>.|TRBJ2-7|TRBV9|12|many
TGTGCCAGCAGCGTAGATCCCGGCGAGCAGTACTTC
CASSVDPGEQYF
>.|TRBJ1-6|TRBV20-1|12|many
TGCAGTGCTAACGGATTGAATTCACCCCTCCACTTT
CSANGLNSPLHF
>.|TRBJ2-7|TRBV27|14|.
TGTGCCAGCAGTTTAGTAGTGGCGGGCTACGAGCAGTACTTC
CASSLVVAGYEQYF
>TRBD1|TRBJ2-7|TRBV7-3|14|many
TGTGCCAGCAGCCCAGGGACAGGGGGCAACGAGCAGTACTTC
CASSPGTGGNEQYF
>TRBD1|TRBJ1-6|TRBV9|14|few
TGTGCCAGCAGCCAAGGACAGGGCCACTCACCCCTCCACTTT
CASSQGQGHSPLHF
>TRBD2|TRBJ2-1|TRBV7-3|16|.
TGTGCCAGCAGCTTAAACCCGACTAGCGGGAGATATGAGCAGTTCTTC
CASSLNPTSGRYEQFF
>.|TRBJ2-5|TRBV7-9|14|many
TGTGCCAGCAGCTCTACTAGCAACCAAGAGACCCAGTACTTC
CASSSTSNQETQYF
>TRBD1|TRBJ1-4|TRBV20-1|15|few
TGCAGTGCTAGACAAAGGGGGCCCCATAATGAAAAACTGTTTTTT
CSARQRGPHNEKLFF
>TRBD1|TRBJ1-2|TRBV29-1|16|many
TGCAGCGTTGACTATGGGACAGCCCGAGGTTCAGGTGGCTACACCTTC
CSVDYGTARGSGGYTF
>.|TRBJ2-6|TRBV6-2/TRBV6-3|16|.
TGTGCCAGCAGCCCACATAGTCGCTCTGGGGCCAACGTCCTGACTTTC
CASSPHSRSGANVLTF
>TRBD2|TRBJ2-1|TRBV5-1|16|.
TGCGCCAGCAGCTCCCTTAGCGGGAGTCTGGCTGATGAGCAGTTCTTC
CASSSLSGSLADEQFF
>.|TRBJ1-4|TRBV6-1|14|many
TGTGCCAGCAACAAGGACAGCCGGCTTGAAAAACTGTTTTTT
CASNKDSRLEKLFF
>.|TRBJ2-6|TRBV12-3/TRBV12-4|15|many
TGTGCCAGCAGTGCGTCTAACTCTGGGGCCAACGTCCTGACTTTC
CASSASNSGANVLTF
>TRBD1|TRBJ1-5|TRBV19|15|many
TGTGCCAGTAGATACGGACAGGGGGCTGGTCAGCCCCAGCATTTT
CASRYGQGAGQPQHF
>TRBD1|TRBJ2-7|TRBV24-1|14|many
TGTGCCACCTCGCCAGGGGGAGTTGGGTACGAGCAGTACTTC
CATSPGGVGYEQYF
>TRBD2|TRBJ2-1|TRBV7-9|15|.
TGTGCCAGCAGCTTGGTAGCGGGAGGGTGGAATGAGCAGTTCTTC
CASSLVAGGWNEQFF
>.|TRBJ1-1|TRBV19|14|many
TGTGCCAGTAGTATGCGGGGGTTGGGAACTGAAGCTTTCTTT
CASSMRGLGTEAFF
>.|TRBJ2-6|TRBV27|16|many
TGTGCCAGCAGTTCTCCCACGGGCGTAGGGGCCAACGTCCTGACTTTC
CASSSPTGVGANVLTF
>TRBD2|TRBJ2-1|TRBV12-3/TRBV12-4|14|many
TGTGCCAGCAGATTAGCGGGAGTGGTCAATGAGCAGTTCTTC
CASRLAGVVNEQFF
>.|TRBJ2-3|TRBV18|16|.
TGTGCCAGCTCACCACGTTCGAGACAGTCGACAGATACGCAGTATTTT
CASSPRSRQSTDTQYF
>.|TRBJ2-3|TRBV27|15|few
TGTGCCAGCAGTTTTATCAGGACAAGCACAGATACGCAGTATTTT
CASSFIRTSTDTQYF
>TRBD2|TRBJ2-2|TRBV12-3/TRBV12-4|15|.
TGTGCCAGCAAACCGGGACTAGCGATCACCGGGGAGCTGTTTTTT
CASKPGLAITGELFF
>.|TRBJ1-1|TRBV11-2|16|many
TGTGCCAGCAGCTTAGCTCCCCGGGGGCGGTACACTGAAGCTTTCTTT
CASSLAPRGRYTEAFF
>TRBD2|TRBJ2-1|TRBV9|16|.
TGTGCCAGCAGCGTAGGTGCGGGAGTTTTATACAATGAGCAGTTCTTC
CASSVGAGVLYNEQFF
>.|TRBJ2-1|TRBV12-3/TRBV12-4|17|many
TGTGCCAGCAGTTTAGGACTAGACGCGGTATCCTACAATGAGCAGTTCTTC
CASSLGLDAVSYNEQFF
>.|TRBJ2-1|TRBV7-9|13|.
TGTGCCAGCAGCTTAGGAAGACTAGATGAGCAGTTCTTC
CASSLGRLDEQFF
>TRBD1|TRBJ1-2|TRBV5-1|15|many
TGCGCCAGCAGCAAAAGGGACAGGCGAAACTATGGCTACACCTTC
CASSKRDRRNYGYTF
>.|TRBJ2-2|TRBV7-9|16|.
TGTGCCAGCAGCCCCCGTGGCCTAAGGGACACCGGGGAGCTGTTTTTT
CASSPRGLRDTGELFF
>TRBD1|TRBJ1-1|TRBV5-1|14|.
TGCGCCAGCAGCCCGGGACTTAGGGACAGTGAAGCTTTCTTT
CASSPGLRDSEAFF
>.|TRBJ1-1|TRBV2|15|many
TGTGCCAGCAGTGGCCAGACAGGAGGGGTGGCTGAAGCTTTCTTT
CASSGQTGGVAEAFF
>.|TRBJ1-4|TRBV7-2|14|many
TGTGCCAGCAGTTACAGGGCAACTAATGAAAAACTGTTTTTT
CASSYRATNEKLFF
>.|TRBJ1-1|TRBV15|15|.
TGTGCCACCAGCAGAGTACGGCTACATAACACTGAAGCTTTCTTT
CATSRVRLHNTEAFF
>.|TRBJ1-2|TRBV14|17|.
TGTGCCAGCAGCCAAGATGTGGGGCCCGTGAGGAAAAATGGCTACACCTTC
CASSQDVGPVRKNGYTF
>.|TRBJ1-5|TRBV18|14|many
TGTGCCAGCTCACCTGAGGACTCCGTGGAGCCCCAGCATTTT
CASSPEDSVEPQHF
>.|TRBJ2-7|TRBV28|13|many
TGTGCCAGCAGTTTAACAGGGTACGGCGAGCAGTACTTC
CASSLTGYGEQYF
>.|TRBJ1-1|TRBV5-1|13|many
TGCGCCAGCAGCCTACTGACAGATACTGAAGCTTTCTTT
CASSLLTDTEAFF
>.|TRBJ2-7|TRBV12-3/TRBV12-4|14|many
TGTGCCAGCAGTTTAAGGGCAGGGCCGAACGAGCAGTACTTC
CASSLRAGPNEQYF
>TRBD1|TRBJ1-1|TRBV30|13|many
TGTGCCTGGACCCGGACAGGAAACACTGAAGCTTTCTTT
CAWTRTGNTEAFF
>TRBD1|TRBJ2-6|TRBV14|16|few
TGTGCCAGCAGCGGTGACAGGGGCTCTGGGGCCAACGTCCTGACTTTC
CASSGDRGSGANVLTF
>.|TRBJ1-1|TRBV6-6|16|many
TGTGCCAGCAGTTACTCGATAAGGGGGGAGGACAGTGAAGCTTTCTTT
CASSYSIRGEDSEAFF
>TRBD1|TRBJ1-5|TRBV6-5|17|.
TGTGCCAGCAGTTATTATTCTGAGACAGGGAAGAATCAGCCCCAGCATTTT
CASSYYSETGKNQPQHF
>TRBD1|TRBJ2-1|TRBV2|16|many
TGTGCCAGCAGCAAAGACAGGGGGGGGTCCTACAATGAGCAGTTCTTC
CASSKDRGGSYNEQFF
>.|TRBJ2-7|TRBV28|16|many
TGTGCCAGCAGTTTACACGAGACAGGATTCCTATTCGAGCAGTACTTC
CASSLHETGFLFEQYF
>.|TRBJ2-5|TRBV5-1|15|few
TGCGCCAGCAGCTTGTTTTCGGGCGGGCAAGAGACCCAGTACTTC
CASSLFSGGQETQYF
>TRBD1|TRBJ1-1|TRBV5-1|14|many
TGCGCCAGCAGCCGGGACAGCCCGAACACTGAAGCTTTCTTT
CASSRDSPNTEAFF
>.|TRBJ2-5|TRBV14|15|many
TGTGCCAGCAGCCAAGACCCCATCCATAGTGGGACCCAGTACTTC
CASSQDPIHSGTQYF
>.|TRBJ1-5|TRBV6-1|14|.
TGTGCCAGCAGTGAAGGCTGGGTGGGTCAGCCCCAGCATTTT
CASSEGWVGQPQHF
>TRBD2|TRBJ2-7|TRBV20-1|14|few
TGCAGTGCTCTCAGCGGGACCAGTCCCTACGAGCAGTACTTC
CSALSGTSPYEQYF
>TRBD1|TRBJ2-1|TRBV29-1|19|.
TGCAGCGTTGACGGGCAAGCAACGGGACAGGGGGCCGGTTACAATGAGCAGTTCTTC
CSVDGQATGQGAGYNEQFF
>.|TRBJ2-1|TRBV20-1|16|few
TGCAGTGCTAGAAGCTGGAAGATTAGCTCCTACAATGAGCAGTTCTTC
CSARSWKISSYNEQFF